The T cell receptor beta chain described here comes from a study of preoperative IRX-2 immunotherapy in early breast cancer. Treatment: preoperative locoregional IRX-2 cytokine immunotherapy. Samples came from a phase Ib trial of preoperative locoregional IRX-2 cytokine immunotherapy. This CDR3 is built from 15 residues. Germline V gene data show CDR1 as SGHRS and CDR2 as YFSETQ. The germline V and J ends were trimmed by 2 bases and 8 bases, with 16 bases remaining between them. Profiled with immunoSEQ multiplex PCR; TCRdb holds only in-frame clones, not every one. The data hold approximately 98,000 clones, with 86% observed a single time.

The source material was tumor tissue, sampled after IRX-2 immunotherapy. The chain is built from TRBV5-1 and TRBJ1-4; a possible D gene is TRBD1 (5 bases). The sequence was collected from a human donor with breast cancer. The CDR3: CASSFKGALGEKLFF. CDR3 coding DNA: TGCGCCAGCAGCTTTAAAGGGGCCCTTGGGGAAAAACTGTTTTTT.